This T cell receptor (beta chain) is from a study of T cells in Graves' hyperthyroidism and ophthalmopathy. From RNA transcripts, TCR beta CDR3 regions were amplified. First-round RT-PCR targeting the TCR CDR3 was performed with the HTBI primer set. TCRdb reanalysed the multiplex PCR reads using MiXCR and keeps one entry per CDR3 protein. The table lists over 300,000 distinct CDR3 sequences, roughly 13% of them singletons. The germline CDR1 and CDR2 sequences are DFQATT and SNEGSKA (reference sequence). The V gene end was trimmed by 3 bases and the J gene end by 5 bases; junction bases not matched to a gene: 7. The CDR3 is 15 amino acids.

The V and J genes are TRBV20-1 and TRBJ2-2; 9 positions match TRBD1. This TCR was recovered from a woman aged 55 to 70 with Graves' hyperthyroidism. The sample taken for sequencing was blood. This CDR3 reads CSARPGQGGTGELFF. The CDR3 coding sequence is TGCAGTGCTAGGCCGGGACAGGGAGGAACCGGGGAGCTGTTTTTT.